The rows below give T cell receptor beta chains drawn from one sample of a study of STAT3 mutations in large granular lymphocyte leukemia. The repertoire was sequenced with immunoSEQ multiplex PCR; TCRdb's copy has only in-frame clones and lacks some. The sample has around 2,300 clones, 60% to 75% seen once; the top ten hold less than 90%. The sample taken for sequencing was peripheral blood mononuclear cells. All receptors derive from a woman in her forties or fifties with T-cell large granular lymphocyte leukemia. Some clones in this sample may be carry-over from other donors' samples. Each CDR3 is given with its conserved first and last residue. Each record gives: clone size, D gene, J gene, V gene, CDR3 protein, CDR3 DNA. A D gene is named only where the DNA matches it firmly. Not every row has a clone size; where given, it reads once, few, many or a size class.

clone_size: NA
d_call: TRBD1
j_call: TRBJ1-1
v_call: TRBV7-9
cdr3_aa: CASSLDRDSYTEAFF
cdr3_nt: TGTGCCAGCAGCTTAGACCGGGACAGTTACACTGAAGCTTTCTTT

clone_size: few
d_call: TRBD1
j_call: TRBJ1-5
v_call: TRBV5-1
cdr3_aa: CASSIGDSGSSSNQPQHF
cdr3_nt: TGCGCCAGCAGCATTGGGGACAGTGGCTCATCGAGCAATCAGCCCCAGCATTTT

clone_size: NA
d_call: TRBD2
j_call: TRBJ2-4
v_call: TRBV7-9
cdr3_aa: CASSLSPLAGGPTIQYF
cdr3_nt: TGTGCCAGCAGCTTGTCCCCTCTAGCGGGAGGGCCCACCATTCAGTACTTC

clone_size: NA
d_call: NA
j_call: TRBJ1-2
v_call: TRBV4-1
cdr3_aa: CASSQDRRAGYGYTF
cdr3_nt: TGCGCCAGCAGCCAAGATAGGAGGGCGGGCTATGGCTACACCTTC

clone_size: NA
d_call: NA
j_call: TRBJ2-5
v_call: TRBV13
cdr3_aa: CASSFYLETQYF
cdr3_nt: TGTGCCAGCAGCTTTTATTTGGAGACCCAGTACTTC

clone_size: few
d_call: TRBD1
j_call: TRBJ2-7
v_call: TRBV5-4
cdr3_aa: CASSLEGAGLSYEQYF
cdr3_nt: TGTGCCAGCAGCTTGGAGGGGGCAGGACTTTCCTACGAGCAGTACTTC

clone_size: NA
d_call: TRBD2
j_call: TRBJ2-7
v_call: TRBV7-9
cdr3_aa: CASQGSGTISYEQYF
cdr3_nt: TGTGCCAGTCAAGGAAGCGGGACGATCTCCTACGAGCAGTACTTC

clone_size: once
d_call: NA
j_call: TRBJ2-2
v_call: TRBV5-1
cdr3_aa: CASSLDRAGELFF
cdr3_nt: TGCGCCAGCAGCTTGGACAGGGCCGGGGAGCTGTTTTTT

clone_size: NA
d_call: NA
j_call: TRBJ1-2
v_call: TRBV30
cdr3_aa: CAWSVSENYGYTF
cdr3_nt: TGTGCCTGGAGTGTTTCTGAGAACTATGGCTACACCTTC

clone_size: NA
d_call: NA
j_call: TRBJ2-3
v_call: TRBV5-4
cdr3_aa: CASSLSWTTTDTQYF
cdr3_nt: TGTGCCAGCAGCTTATCGTGGACCACAACAGATACGCAGTATTTT

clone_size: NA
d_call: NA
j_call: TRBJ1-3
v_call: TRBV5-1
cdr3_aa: CASSLEQGAGNTIYF
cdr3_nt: TGCGCCAGCAGCTTGGAACAGGGAGCAGGAAACACCATATATTTT

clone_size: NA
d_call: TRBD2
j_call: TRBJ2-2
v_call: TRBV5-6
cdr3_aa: CASSREEDGELFF
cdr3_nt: TGTGCCAGCAGTCGGGAGGAGGACGGGGAGCTGTTTTTT

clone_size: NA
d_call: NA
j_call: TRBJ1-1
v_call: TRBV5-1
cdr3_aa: CASNGRAGTEAFF
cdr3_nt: TGCGCCAGCAACGGCAGGGCTGGCACTGAAGCTTTCTTT

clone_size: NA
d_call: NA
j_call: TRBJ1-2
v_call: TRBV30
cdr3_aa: CACRGGLYGYTF
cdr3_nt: TGTGCCTGCCGCGGGGGGCTCTATGGCTACACCTTC

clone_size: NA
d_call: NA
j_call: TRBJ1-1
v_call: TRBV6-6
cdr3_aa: CASSYSFGGSTEAFF
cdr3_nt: TGTGCCAGCAGTTACTCGTTTGGGGGAAGCACTGAAGCTTTCTTT

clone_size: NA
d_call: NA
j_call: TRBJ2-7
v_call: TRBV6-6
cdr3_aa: CASLSGFHEQYF
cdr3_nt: TGTGCCAGCCTATCAGGGTTCCACGAGCAGTACTTC

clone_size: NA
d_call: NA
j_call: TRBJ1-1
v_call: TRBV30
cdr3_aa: CAWSVGGWVTEAFF
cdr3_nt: TGTGCCTGGAGTGTAGGTGGTTGGGTGACTGAAGCTTTCTTT

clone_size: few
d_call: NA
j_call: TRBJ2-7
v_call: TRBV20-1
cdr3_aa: CSAREQRVQYF
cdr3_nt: TGCAGTGCTAGGGAACAACGAGTGCAGTACTTC

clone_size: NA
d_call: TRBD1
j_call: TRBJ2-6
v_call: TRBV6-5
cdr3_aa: CASSLDRAGANVLTF
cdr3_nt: TGTGCCAGCAGCCTCGACAGGGCTGGGGCCAACGTCCTGACTTTC

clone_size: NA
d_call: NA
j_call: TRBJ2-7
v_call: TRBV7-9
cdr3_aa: CASSLSSGRHSYEQYF
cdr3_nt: TGTGCCAGCAGCTTATCCTCGGGACGGCACTCCTACGAGCAGTACTTC

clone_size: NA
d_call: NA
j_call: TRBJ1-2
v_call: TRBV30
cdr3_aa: CAWLGQTNYGYTF
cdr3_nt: TGTGCCTGGCTCGGACAGACTAACTATGGCTACACCTTC

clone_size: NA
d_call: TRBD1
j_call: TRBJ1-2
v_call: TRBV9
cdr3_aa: CASSEGTGSWGYTF
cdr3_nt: TGTGCCAGCAGCGAAGGGACAGGGTCGTGGGGCTACACCTTC

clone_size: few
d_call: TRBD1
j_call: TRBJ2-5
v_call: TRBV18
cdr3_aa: CASSPLSPGQGSGVQYF
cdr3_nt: TGTGCCAGCTCACCCCTTTCTCCGGGACAGGGATCAGGGGTCCAGTACTTC

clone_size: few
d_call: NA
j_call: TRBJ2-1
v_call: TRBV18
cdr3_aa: CAASGSQIEQFF
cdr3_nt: TGTGCCGCTAGTGGCAGTCAAATTGAGCAGTTCTTC

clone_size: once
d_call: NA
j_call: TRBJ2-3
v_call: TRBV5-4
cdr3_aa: CASSLSSDTQYF
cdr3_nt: TGTGCCAGCAGCTTGTCTTCAGATACGCAGTATTTT

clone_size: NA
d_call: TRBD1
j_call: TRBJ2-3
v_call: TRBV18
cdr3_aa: CASSPRSGQGSTDTQYF
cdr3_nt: TGTGCCAGCTCACCGAGGTCGGGACAGGGGAGCACAGATACGCAGTATTTT

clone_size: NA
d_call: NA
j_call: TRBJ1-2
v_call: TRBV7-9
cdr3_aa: CASSLGFPNYGYTF
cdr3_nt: TGTGCCAGCAGCTTGGGATTTCCTAACTATGGCTACACCTTC

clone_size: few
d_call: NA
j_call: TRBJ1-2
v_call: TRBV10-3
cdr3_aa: CATGGLDNYGYTF
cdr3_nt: TGTGCCACCGGGGGATTAGATAACTATGGCTACACCTTC

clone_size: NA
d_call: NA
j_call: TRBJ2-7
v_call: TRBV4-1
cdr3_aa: CASSPLPSSGPYEQYF
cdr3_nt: TGCGCCAGCAGCCCGCTTCCGAGTAGCGGTCCCTACGAGCAGTACTTC